This is a list of T cell receptor beta chains from one sample in a study of shared clonotypes between healthy human individuals. Repertoires were generated with immunoSEQ multiplex PCR, while TCRdb's copy carries only in-frame clones and drops some. The table lists millions of clones, around 90% of them singletons, with 0.13% to 0.15% in the top ten. Specimen: naive CD4+ T cells sorted from blood. Receptor source: a man between 18 and 29 years old in good health. The CDR3 runs from the conserved cysteine through the conserved F or W. Fields, in order: V gene, clone size, J gene, D gene, CDR3 DNA, CDR3 protein. D genes are given only for firm matches. Only some rows state a clone size, as once, few, many or a class for expanded clones.

TRBV6-5,.,TRBJ2-7,.,TGTGCCAGCAGTTACTCAGGGACGGCATCCTACGAGCAGTACTTC,CASSYSGTASYEQYF
TRBV27,.,TRBJ1-4,.,TGTGCCAGCAGTTTATCAGGCCAGAGTGGCAAAAAACTGTTTTTT,CASSLSGQSGKKLFF
TRBV7-9,once,TRBJ2-1,TRBD1,TGTGCCAGCAGCTTAGGGGGACAGGGCTCCTACAATGAGCAGTTCTTC,CASSLGGQGSYNEQFF
TRBV18,.,TRBJ1-2,TRBD1,TGTGCCAGCTCACCACCGGTAACAGGGGGCAGCTATGGCTACACCTTC,CASSPPVTGGSYGYTF
TRBV6-1,.,TRBJ2-1,TRBD1,TGTGCCAGCAGTGAAGCGCTATACAGGGGTGGTAATGAGCAGTTCTTC,CASSEALYRGGNEQFF
TRBV18,.,TRBJ1-5,.,TGTGCCAGCTCACCTGGTTTAGATCAGCCCCAGCATTTT,CASSPGLDQPQHF
TRBV19,.,TRBJ1-6,.,TGTGCCAGTAGTATAGTGCCTGACGGCTCACCCCTCCACTTT,CASSIVPDGSPLHF
TRBV5-4,.,TRBJ2-3,TRBD2,TGTGCCAGCAGCTTGTCCGGGACTATTAGCACAGATACGCAGTATTTT,CASSLSGTISTDTQYF
TRBV5-1,.,TRBJ2-5,.,.,CASSFTDPVLQETQYF
TRBV7-9,once,TRBJ1-2,.,TGTGCCAGCAGCCATCCGATTAGGTTCGAAGGCGGCTACACCTTC,CASSHPIRFEGGYTF
TRBV2,.,TRBJ2-7,.,TGTGCCAGCAGTGAAGTGGGGGAACAGTTAAAATCCTACGAGCAGTACTTC,CASSEVGEQLKSYEQYF
TRBV5-1,.,TRBJ2-7,.,TGCGCCAGCAGCTTGGATGCAGGCTGGTTCGAGCAGTACTTC,CASSLDAGWFEQYF
TRBV5-1,.,TRBJ2-7,TRBD1,TGCGCCAGCAGCTTGGACGCGACAGGGGCCTCCTACGAGCAGTACTTC,CASSLDATGASYEQYF